The 19 T cell receptor beta chains given below trace back to one sample, sequenced in a study of TIL therapy for anti-PD-1-resistant metastatic lung cancer. The libraries were made with immunoSEQ v3. Measured with immunoSEQ multiplex PCR; TCRdb has only the in-frame clones, and not every one. The sample includes roughly 60,000 clones, around nine tenths seen only once; the top ten take roughly 2.6%. Time point described: pre-treatment sample, taken before nivolumab and TIL therapy. Sequenced here: blood, sampled at baseline. The receptors come from a person aged 25 to 79 with non-small cell lung cancer.

The chain combines TRBV28 with TRBJ2-7; weak D call: TRBD1 (5 bases). The CDR3 contains 16 residues. Trimming shortened V by 2 bases and J by 0 bases, and 14 bases separated the two germline ends. The germline V gene encodes CDR1 MDHEN and CDR2 SYDVKM. The CDR3 is CASSLIEEDNSYEQYF. The CDR3 DNA follows: TGTGCCAGCAGTTTAATAGAAGAGGACAACTCCTACGAGCAGTACTTC.

Here the CDR3 DNA reads TGTGCCAGCAGTTTAAAGGGGGATACGCAGTATTTT. It codes for CASSLKGDTQYF. The chain employs TRBV27 and TRBJ2-3; maybe TRBD1 (5 bases). In germline, CDR1 is MNHEY, CDR2 SMNVEV (reference sequence). This CDR3 has 12 residues. V shed 2 bases and J shed 6 bases, with 6 bases lying between them.

This sequence joins TRBV10-2 and TRBJ1-1; D perhaps matches TRBD1 (6 bases). Trimming removed 5 bases at V and 1 base at J, with 8 bases between. CDR1 and CDR2 from the germline V gene are WSHSY and SAAADI. CDR3 length: 13 residues. The CDR3 DNA is TGCGCCAGCAGTCCGACAGGGAACACTGAAGCTTTCTTT. It codes for CASSPTGNTEAFF.

The V gene is TRBV5-4, the J gene TRBJ1-1; tentative D call: TRBD1 (5 bases). V lost 6 bases to trimming and J lost 1 base, with 13 bases between them. This CDR3 contains 14 residues. CDR1 is SGHNT, CDR2 YYREEE, per germline (reference sequence). CDR3: CASTLGHPNTEAFF. The CDR3 bases are TGTGCCAGCACACTCGGACACCCGAACACTGAAGCTTTCTTT.

The chain has TRBV5-6 and TRBJ1-6; D is unresolved. CDR3 length equals 14 residues. With 2 bases removed from V and 8 bases from J, the gap between germline ends came to 11 bases. Germline lookup yields CDR1 SGHDT and CDR2 YYEEEE. The CDR3 DNA reads TGTGCCAGCAGCTTTTTAGGCCGCGATTCACCCCTCCACTTT. Protein sequence: CASSFLGRDSPLHF.

The V call is TRBV27, the J call TRBJ1-2, with 11 bases aligning to TRBD1. The CDR3 has 12 residues. Germline values: CDR1 MNHEY, CDR2 SMNVEV (reference sequence). Unmatched junction bases numbered 4, after V lost 8 bases and J lost 8 bases. CDR3 nucleotides: TGTGCCAGCTACCGGGACAGGGGGGGCTACACCTTC. Amino acids: CASYRDRGGYTF.

J is TRBJ1-2 and V is TRBV30; TRBD1 agrees at 11 bases. Per the germline V gene, CDR1 is GTSNPN and CDR2 is SVGIG (reference sequence). J gave up 8 bases and V 3 bases, and 5 bases lay outside the gene matches. The CDR3 loop spans 13 amino acids. CDR3 DNA sequence: TGTGCCTGGAGAGGACAGGGGGCAAGGGGCTACACCTTC. Amino acid sequence: CAWRGQGARGYTF. Supplemented by reference TRBV30 and TRBJ1-2, the full variable domain reads SQTIHQWPATLVQPVGSPLSLECTVEGTSNPNLYWYRQAAGRGLQLLFYSVGIGQISSEVPQNLSASRPQDRQFILSSKKLLLSDSGFYLCAWRGQGARGYTFGSGTRLTVV.

V is TRBV5-1 and J is TRBJ2-3, with D unresolved. Trimming removed 0 bases from V and 5 bases from J, with 7 bases in between. The germline gives CDR1 SGHRS, CDR2 YFSETQ. The CDR3 contains 13 residues. CDR3 protein: CASSLELGDTQYF. CDR3 sequence (DNA): TGCGCCAGCAGCTTGGAGTTGGGAGATACGCAGTATTTT.

V gene TRBV30 combines with J gene TRBJ2-3; D is undetermined. The CDR3 sequence is 12 residues long. Trimming took 1 base from V and 2 from J, leaving 4 bases between them. The V gene's germline CDR1 is GTSNPN and CDR2 SVGIG (reference sequence). Here the CDR3 reads CAWSANTDTQYF. The CDR3 DNA is TGTGCCTGGAGTGCTAACACAGATACGCAGTATTTT.

This CDR3 reads CASSVTPIGNTIYF. As DNA, the CDR3 is TGTGCCAGCAGCGTTACACCGATCGGAAACACCATATATTTT. This chain joins TRBV9 and TRBJ1-3; no clear D gene. This CDR3 comprises 14 residues. Per germline, CDR1 SGDLS and CDR2 YYNGEE. V lost 2 bases to trimming and J lost 4 bases, with 10 bases between them.

The V call is TRBV27, the J call TRBJ1-1; 8 nucleotides align to TRBD1. The germline gives CDR1 MNHEY, CDR2 SMNVEV (reference sequence). The CDR3 runs to 15 residues. With V trimmed by 10 bases and J by 0 bases, 10 bases remained unmatched. The CDR3 nucleotides read TGTGCCAACCGTTTGACAGGGGAAGTGAACACTGAAGCTTTCTTT. Protein: CANRLTGEVNTEAFF.

This rearrangement joins TRBV20-1 to TRBJ2-1; D may be TRBD2 (5 bases). With 5 bases removed from V and 3 bases from J, the gap between germline ends came to 5 bases. Germline CDR1 and CDR2: DFQATT and SNEGSKA (reference sequence). The CDR3 runs to 11 residues. The CDR3: CSADYYNEQFF. The CDR3 coding sequence is TGCAGTGCTGACTACTACAATGAGCAGTTCTTC.

The J gene is TRBJ2-7, the V gene TRBV10-3, with TRBD1 identical over 7 bases. The CDR3 has 13 amino acids. Germline V gene lookup returns CDR1 ENHRY and CDR2 SYGVKD. Trimming removed 10 bases from V and 2 bases from J; junction bases left unmatched: 8. The CDR3 is CATTKQGTYEQYF. As DNA, the CDR3 is TGTGCCACCACAAAACAGGGGACCTACGAGCAGTACTTC.

V gene TRBV21-1 combines with J gene TRBJ2-2. TRBV21-1 is classified as a pseudogene. The CDR3 consists of 12 residues. In DNA, the CDR3 is TGTGCCAGCAGCAAAGTCACCGGGGAGCTGTTTTTT. Translating gives CASSKVTGELFF.

This clone was seen more than once but under ten times. The gene calls are TRBV28 and TRBJ1-6, with TRBD1 identical over 9 bases. The V and J ends lost 5 bases and 6 bases, in that order; junction bases with no gene match: 8. Germline CDR1 and CDR2: MDHEN and SYDVKM. This CDR3 spans 16 amino acids. In nucleotides, the CDR3 is TGTGCCAGCAGTACAGGGACAGGGAACCCTAATTCACCCCTCCACTTT. It encodes CASSTGTGNPNSPLHF. Supplemented by reference TRBV28 and TRBJ1-6, the full variable domain reads DVKVTQSSRYLVKRTGEKVFLECVQDMDHENMFWYRQDPGLGLRLIYFSYDVKMKEKGDIPEGYSVSREKKERFSLILESASTNQTSMYLCASSTGTGNPNSPLHFGNGTRLTVT.

The chain has TRBV7-2 and TRBJ2-3, with TRBD2 matching 8 bases. Germline V lookup: CDR1 SGHTA, CDR2 FQGNSA. This CDR3 is built from 17 residues. Trimming at V came to 1 base and at J to 6 bases, leaving 12 bases not matched to a gene. The CDR3 region has the DNA TGTGCCAGCAGCTTAGGAGTCGGGGGGGCCTTGAGTGATACGCAGTATTTT. Its translation: CASSLGVGGALSDTQYF.

The chain combines TRBV19 with TRBJ1-5; no clear D gene. Trimming stripped 5 bases from V and 5 bases from J, with 7 bases between. The CDR3 sequence is 12 residues long. Germline V gives CDR1 LNHDA, CDR2 SQIVND (reference sequence). The CDR3 nucleotides read TGTGCCAGTAGTGAAGGGCATCAGCCCCAGCATTTT. Translating gives CASSEGHQPQHF.

The gene calls are TRBV19 and TRBJ1-2; the D is unclear. Germline lookup yields CDR1 LNHDA and CDR2 SQIVND (reference sequence). This CDR3 comprises 14 residues. Trimming took off 2 bases at V and 4 bases at J, with 11 bases between the two ends. CDR3 in amino acids: CASSIIPVAYGYTF. The DNA for the CDR3 is TGTGCCAGTAGTATAATCCCAGTTGCCTATGGCTACACCTTC.

The chain uses TRBV7-6 and TRBJ2-6; D is possibly TRBD1 (5 bases). CDR1 is SGHVS, CDR2 FNYEAQ, per germline. The CDR3 contains 17 residues. Trimming stripped 3 bases from V and 5 bases from J, with 17 bases between. CDR3 sequence: CASSFSQDGARANVLTF. CDR3 coding DNA: TGTGCCAGCAGCTTTTCACAGGATGGGGCCCGGGCCAACGTCCTGACTTTC.